These 29 T cell receptor beta chains originate from one sample sequenced in a study of T cells in Graves' hyperthyroidism and ophthalmopathy (dated by TCRdb to between 2017 and 2020). The protocol used for the library was multiplex PCR. Sequencing instrument: Illumina HiSeq 2000. The TCR beta CDR3 regions were amplified from RNA transcripts. For the first round of RT-PCR on the TCR CDR3, the HTBI primer set was used together with the Qiagen OneStep RT-PCR kit. TCRdb reanalyzed the raw reads on its own, using fastp at Q25 for trimming and MiXCR for clone calling, and kept in-frame beta chains. Records with the same CDR3 protein are collapsed into one entry carrying the most frequent genes and DNA. The sample yields 300,000 to 450,000 distinct CDR3 sequences; about 15% were counted once. The leading ten clones occupy roughly 26% of the sample. Material for sequencing was blood. These receptors all come from a woman between 18 and 29 years old with Graves' hyperthyroidism that later progressed to Graves' ophthalmopathy.

This clonotype was observed at least ten times. The rearrangement uses TRBV7-9 and TRBJ1-1, with unresolved D. Germline loops: CDR1 SEHNR, CDR2 FQNEAQ (reference sequence). The CDR3 is 14 residues long. V was pared by 2 bases and J by 1 base, with 8 bases between. CDR3 sequence: CASSLLGGNTEAFF. As DNA, the CDR3 is TGTGCCAGCAGCTTATTGGGAGGGAACACTGAAGCTTTCTTT.

The rearrangement joins TRBV10-3 to TRBJ1-6; 7 bases map to TRBD1. The V gene end was trimmed by 0 bases and the J gene end by 6 bases; junction bases not matched to a gene: 5. Germline-derived CDR1 and CDR2 are ENHRY and SYGVKD. The CDR3 runs to 16 residues. The DNA for the CDR3 is TGTGCCATCAGTGAGTCCCGGGACAGACTTAATTCACCCCTCCACTTT. Translated: CAISESRDRLNSPLHF.

Regarding this clonotype: A much more abundant neighbour one base away suggests this may be a read error. The chain joins TRBV7-2 to TRBJ2-7, with TRBD2 matching over 8 bases. CDR1 and CDR2 from the germline V gene are SGHTA and FQGNSA. The trim removed 1 base at V and 1 base at J, leaving 3 bases unmatched. This CDR3 is built from 15 residues. The CDR3: CTSSLESGSSYEQYF. As DNA, the CDR3 is TGTACCAGCAGCTTAGAAAGCGGGAGTTCCTACGAGCAGTACTTC.

The table lists this clonotype with many counts. The gene calls are TRBV6-5 and TRBJ2-5, with 8 bases fitting TRBD1. In germline, CDR1 is MNHEY, CDR2 SVGAGI. This CDR3 comprises 16 residues. The V gene end was trimmed by 0 bases and the J gene end by 2 bases; junction bases not matched to a gene: 5. The CDR3 DNA is TGTGCCAGCAGTTACTCGACAGGGGCCAAACAAGAGACCCAGTACTTC. Translating it yields CASSYSTGAKQETQYF.

This clonotype was counted ten times or more. The chain uses TRBV6-1 and TRBJ1-6; 11 bases line up with TRBD1. This CDR3 spans 20 amino acids. The V and J ends lost 5 bases and 10 bases, in that order; junction bases with no gene match: 22. CDR1 is MNHNS, CDR2 SASEGT, per germline. The CDR3 nucleotides are TGTGCCAGCAGTAATCTCCAACCCTGGACAGGGGGCATAGGGGAATCACCCCTCCACTTT. Translating gives CASSNLQPWTGGIGESPLHF.

This clonotype was observed a handful of times. The CDR3 nucleotides read TGTGCCACCAGTAGGACACCCAACCCGAACACCGGGGAGCTGTTTTTT. Amino acids: CATSRTPNPNTGELFF. The J gene is TRBJ2-2, the V gene TRBV24-1; D possibly corresponds to TRBD1 (5 bases). CDR1 KGHDR and CDR2 SFDVKD come from the germline V gene. The CDR3 sequence is 16 residues long. Trimming shortened V by 6 bases and J by 0 bases, and 13 bases separated the two germline ends.

Many counts were recorded for this clonotype. This sequence joins TRBV28 and TRBJ1-2; TRBD1 matches at 9 bases. The CDR3 is made up of 14 amino acids. CDR1 and CDR2 (germline): MDHEN, SYDVKM. The ends lost 1 base at V and 9 bases at J; junction bases unmatched: 6. As DNA, the CDR3 is TGTGCCAGCAGTTTATCCGGACAGGGGTGGAGCTACACCTTC. It translates to CASSLSGQGWSYTF.

This clonotype has only a few counts. The J gene is TRBJ2-1, the V gene TRBV24-1; TRBD2 matches 8 bases. V was clipped by 10 bases and J by 4 bases; unmatched bases: 8. The germline V gene has CDR1 KGHDR and CDR2 SFDVKD. The CDR3 has 14 residues. The CDR3 nucleotides are TGTGCCACATCCGGGACTAGTACTTACAATGAGCAGTTCTTC. Protein: CATSGTSTYNEQFF.

A few counts support this clonotype. The CDR3 here is CASSLEMAGVAGELFF. CDR3 nucleotide sequence: TGTGCCAGCAGCTTAGAAATGGCGGGGGTCGCCGGGGAGCTGTTTTTT. This sequence joins TRBV11-2 and TRBJ2-2, with TRBD2 matching 7 bases. With V trimmed by 0 bases and J by 6 bases, 7 bases remained unmatched. The CDR3 length is 16 residues. The germline V gene has CDR1 SGHAT and CDR2 FQNNGV.

This clonotype has ten or more counts. The rearrangement links TRBV28 to TRBJ2-7; 8 nucleotides align to TRBD2. The CDR3 spans 15 residues. Germline CDR1 and CDR2: MDHEN and SYDVKM. Losses at the gene ends were 6 bases for V and 3 bases for J; bases not matched to a gene: 10. The CDR3 DNA reads as TGTGCCAGCAGCCGTCGGACGGGGGGGATCTACGAGCAGTACTTC. This sequence encodes CASSRRTGGIYEQYF.

There are many counts of this clonotype. This sequence joins TRBV2 and TRBJ2-2; the D is unclear. This CDR3 comprises 13 residues. V was cut by 7 bases and J by 7 bases, with 13 bases left in between. CDR1 is SNHLY, CDR2 FYNNEI, per germline. The CDR3 loop is CASKRVTGGELFF. For the CDR3, the DNA is TGTGCCAGCAAAAGAGTAACGGGCGGGGAGCTGTTTTTT. Combining the CDR3 with reference TRBV2 and TRBJ2-2 gives the whole variable domain EPEVTQTPSHQVTQMGQEVILRCVPISNHLYFYWYRQILGQKVEFLVSFYNNEISEKSEIFDDQFSVERPDGSNFTLKIRSTKLEDSAMYFCASKRVTGGELFFGEGSRLTVL.

This clonotype was observed many times. V usage is TRBV6-1 and J usage is TRBJ1-1, with TRBD1 matching over 12 bases. Germline V gives CDR1 MNHNS, CDR2 SASEGT. V lost 8 bases, J lost 5 bases, and 6 bases stayed unmatched. The CDR3 consists of 14 residues. CDR3 sequence reads: CASGGQGAETEAFF. CDR3 bases: TGTGCCAGCGGGGGACAGGGGGCTGAGACTGAAGCTTTCTTT.

To note about this clonotype: One end of the junction is discordant with germline, which a read error may explain. The CDR3 region has the DNA TGTGCCGGCAGCTTAGACCTAGCGGGCAATGAGAAGTTCTTC. Residues: CAGSLDLAGNEKFF. The rearrangement uses TRBV11-2 and TRBJ2-1, with 8 nucleotides matching TRBD2. CDR1 is SGHAT and CDR2 is FQNNGV in the germline V gene. The CDR3 extends over 14 amino acids.

This clonotype has ten or more counts. The V gene is TRBV6-6, the J gene TRBJ2-7; TRBD1 agrees at 7 bases. This CDR3 is built from 16 residues. V lost 0 bases to trimming and J lost 2 bases; unmatched junction nucleotides: 7. Germline values: CDR1 MNHNY, CDR2 SVGAGI (reference sequence). Here the CDR3 reads CASSYSSGTVTYEQYF. The CDR3 DNA follows: TGTGCCAGCAGTTACTCATCAGGGACAGTAACCTACGAGCAGTACTTC.

The genes are TRBV28 and TRBJ2-7; maybe TRBD2 (5 bases). The V end lost 7 bases, the J end lost 6 bases, and 19 bases lay between the germline ends. Germline lookup yields CDR1 MDHEN and CDR2 SYDVKM. The CDR3 length is 14 residues. CDR3 DNA: TGTGCCAGCACCTTGGCCCGGAAAAGCGGCGAGCAGTACTTC. It specifies CASTLARKSGEQYF.

Worth noting for this clonotype: At one of its ends the junction is not consistent with the germline gene, which may arise from a read error. The J gene is TRBJ1-4, the V gene TRBV2; D remains unclear. From germline, CDR1 is SNHLY and CDR2 FYNNEI. The CDR3 is 15 amino acids. Here the CDR3 DNA reads TGTGCCAGCACTATGACGAGCGCCATTAATAAAAAACTGTTTTTT. Translated: CASTMTSAINKKLFF.

This chain joins TRBV11-3 and TRBJ1-1; 10 bases line up with TRBD1. The V gene end was trimmed by 1 base and the J gene end by 6 bases; junction bases not matched to a gene: 11. This CDR3 has 17 amino acids. From germline, CDR1 is SGHNT and CDR2 YENEEA. The CDR3 here is CASSLVRVGQGIPEAFF. CDR3 in DNA: TGTGCCAGCAGCTTAGTCCGAGTGGGACAGGGGATACCTGAAGCTTTCTTT.

V gene TRBV4-1 combines with J gene TRBJ1-4; tentatively, D is TRBD1 (5 bases). CDR3 length: 14 amino acids. CDR1 is MGHRA and CDR2 is YSYEKL in the germline V gene. V dropped 1 base and J dropped 8 bases, with 11 bases sitting between them. As DNA, the CDR3 is TGCGCCAGCAGCCAAGGGGGCCGTTGGGAAAAACTGTTTTTT. This gives the protein CASSQGGRWEKLFF.

The rearrangement links TRBV12-3 or TRBV12-4 to TRBJ1-2, with a tentative D call TRBD1 (6 bases). The CDR3 sequence is 15 residues long. Trimming took off 6 bases at V and 4 bases at J, with 18 bases between the two ends. The CDR3 here is CASREPEGGPYGYTF. CDR3 nucleotide sequence: TGTGCCAGCAGAGAACCCGAAGGGGGTCCCTATGGCTACACCTTC.

Only a few counts were recorded for this clonotype. In DNA form, the CDR3 reads TGTGCCAGCAGCTTAGCGAACAGGGTCAATGAAAAACTGTTTTTT. It specifies CASSLANRVNEKLFF. V gene TRBV7-6 combines with J gene TRBJ1-4; the D gene is possibly TRBD1 (6 bases). V was clipped by 0 bases and J by 5 bases, with 10 bases between them. Germline V gene data show CDR1 as SGHVS and CDR2 as FNYEAQ. The CDR3 extends over 15 amino acids.

The sample holds many counts of this clonotype. This sequence joins TRBV3-1 and TRBJ1-3; D call uncertain. CDR1 LGHDT and CDR2 YNNKEL come from the germline V gene (reference sequence). With 6 bases removed from V and 3 bases from J, the gap between germline ends came to 3 bases. The CDR3 runs 11 residues. The CDR3 sequence is CASRGGNTIYF. CDR3 nucleotide sequence: TGTGCCAGCAGAGGTGGAAACACCATATATTTT.

This clonotype was seen repeatedly, ten times or more. The CDR3, as DNA: TGCAGTGCCCAAAGTGGGATAACGGGGATGGGGGGGGGTTACAATGAGCAGTTCTTC. It yields the protein CSAQSGITGMGGGYNEQFF. The chain carries TRBV20-1 and TRBJ2-1; 7 nucleotides align to TRBD2. The V and J ends lost 6 bases and 4 bases, in that order; junction bases with no gene match: 24. Looked up from germline, CDR1 is DFQATT and CDR2 is SNEGSKA (reference sequence). The CDR3 length is 19 residues.

This clonotype turned up a few times. This chain joins TRBV27 and TRBJ2-7; no definite D call. This CDR3 has 13 residues. With 0 bases removed from V and 5 bases from J, the gap between germline ends came to 8 bases. Germline CDR1 and CDR2: MNHEY and SMNVEV (reference sequence). CDR3 coding DNA: TGTGCCAGCAGTTTATCGGCGACCCACGAGCAGTACTTC. Encoded protein: CASSLSATHEQYF.

This clonotype was detected ten times or more. The genes are TRBV28 and TRBJ2-7; D possibly corresponds to TRBD2 (6 bases). The CDR3 is 16 amino acids. Germline V lookup: CDR1 MDHEN, CDR2 SYDVKM. Trimming removed 1 base from V and 3 bases from J, with 16 bases in between. Written as DNA, the CDR3 is TGTGCCAGCAGTTTATTACTACCCAACGGGGGCTACGAGCAGTACTTC. It is translated as CASSLLLPNGGYEQYF. Combining the CDR3 with reference TRBV28 and TRBJ2-7 gives the whole variable domain DVKVTQSSRYLVKRTGEKVFLECVQDMDHENMFWYRQDPGLGLRLIYFSYDVKMKEKGDIPEGYSVSREKKERFSLILESASTNQTSMYLCASSLLLPNGGYEQYFGPGTRLTVT.

In this sample, this clonotype turned up many times. The rearrangement links TRBV11-3 to TRBJ2-1; D not certain. The CDR3 totals 15 residues. The germline CDR1 and CDR2 sequences are SGHNT and YENEEA. Trimming cost V 1 base and J 6 bases, with 13 bases left between them. The CDR3 DNA reads as TGTGCCAGCAGCTTAGCGGGTGGGGTCTCCAATGAGCAGTTCTTC. Its protein product is CASSLAGGVSNEQFF.

The chain's CDR3 is CASSLLRDRNNEQFF. The CDR3 DNA sequence: TGTGCCAGCAGTCTCCTCCGGGACAGGAACAATGAGCAGTTCTTC. The chain couples TRBV7-8 to TRBJ2-1; 8 nucleotides line up with TRBD1. The CDR3 length is 15 residues. CDR1 and CDR2 from the germline V gene are SGHVS and FQNEAQ. J lost 5 bases, V lost 6 bases, and 9 bases had no gene match.

The V gene is TRBV10-3, the J gene TRBJ1-1; D perhaps matches TRBD1 (5 bases). The CDR3 has 13 residues. In germline, CDR1 is ENHRY, CDR2 SYGVKD. V gave up 10 bases and J gave up 1 base, with 13 bases separating them. The CDR3 bases are TGTGCCACCTCTAGCGGGGGGAACACTGAAGCTTTCTTT. Protein sequence: CATSSGGNTEAFF.

This rearrangement joins TRBV11-1 to TRBJ2-7; the D is unclear. Germline V gene sequence: CDR1 SGHAT, CDR2 FQDESV (reference sequence). The V end lost 3 bases, the J end lost 0 bases, and 6 bases lay between the germline ends. CDR3 length: 13 amino acids. This chain's CDR3 is CASSFSPSYEQYF. In DNA, the CDR3 is TGTGCCAGCAGCTTTTCCCCCTCCTACGAGCAGTACTTC.

This clonotype was detected only once. V is TRBV2 and J is TRBJ2-5; D could derive from TRBD1 or TRBD2 (5 bases each). V shed 3 bases and J shed 4 bases, with 12 bases lying between them. Germline V gives CDR1 SNHLY, CDR2 FYNNEI. CDR3 length equals 14 residues. CDR3 in DNA: TGTGCCAGCAGTGACGGGGCCCTAATAGAGACCCAGTACTTC. Translated: CASSDGALIETQYF.